The clone carrying this T cell receptor (beta chain) was detected only once. This CDR3 region has 15 residues. V shed 4 bases and J shed 4 bases, with 14 bases lying between them. Germline CDR1 and CDR2: LNHDA and SQIVND (reference sequence). This specimen comes from a study of blood T cell repertoires in COVID-19. Study overall: COVID-19 samples collected from the United States, Italy and Spain covered acute and convalescent phases.

How the authors handled the data: Reference gene primer amplification gave estimated nucleated cell counts. Libraries were prepared by immunoSEQ multiplex PCR; TCRdb keeps only in-frame clonotypes and omits some of them. Clonal size and the V and J genes are those of that table, whereas D and trimming came from the DNA. The data contain around 430,000 clones, 88% of them singletons. Seattle cases were enrolled at active infection and followed longitudinally. What was sequenced was peripheral blood. J is TRBJ1-5 and V is TRBV19, with a weak D call TRBD1 (6 bases). This receptor was identified in a woman aged 45 to 65 with COVID-19, enrolled during active disease. The CDR3 DNA sequence: TGTGCCAGTAGTACGCTTGGACAGTTTAATCAGCCCCAGCATTTT. This translates into CASSTLGQFNQPQHF.